What follows describes a single TCR beta chain. The junction departs from the called germline gene at one end, perhaps through a read error. The data are from a study of blood T cells in healthy people across ages. Together with a sample-barcoded 5' primer, a J-beta primer mix was included in a second PCR lasting about 6 to 11 cycles. TCRdb reprocessed the 5' RACE reads via MiXCR and lists one record per CDR3 protein. The sample yields about 770,000 distinct CDR3 sequences, roughly 44% seen once. The source material was blood. The sequence was obtained from a man in his 60s in good health.

The CDR3 loop is CAGSRQVRTYEQYF. The DNA of the CDR3 is TGTGCCGGCAGCCGACAGGTCCGAACCTACGAGCAGTACTTC. V and J are TRBV11-2 and TRBJ2-4; tentative D call: TRBD1 (6 bases). The J call is in doubt because the DNA end fits TRBJ2-7 better. The CDR3 contains 14 residues. Germline-derived CDR1 and CDR2 are SGHAT and FQNNGV.